This record covers a single T cell receptor beta chain. Its antigen remains unidentified. Sequencing was performed with immunoSEQ multiplex PCR; in TCRdb, only in-frame clones are kept and a portion is missing. The sample shows around 22,000 clones, around nine tenths of them seen only once. The CDR3 runs to 15 residues. CDR1 is SNHLY and CDR2 is FYNNEI in the germline V gene. The ends were cut back, 1 base at V and 4 bases at J, with 14 bases in the middle. The sample belongs to a study of chemoradiotherapy in HPV16-positive cancers. Study-wide points: HPV-specific T cells were functionally defined from only two HPV16-positive patients. Candidate HPV-specific clones and E7-related TCR motifs grew in tumor during treatment.

This clonotype originated in a human donor with HPV-associated anogenital cancer. The gene calls are TRBV2 and TRBJ2-7; tentatively, D is TRBD1 or TRBD2 (5 bases each). The specimen comprised blood, sampled from a patient who underwent chemoradiotherapy. CDR3 protein: CASSEGGVRRYEQYF. Written as DNA, the CDR3 is TGTGCCAGCAGTGAAGGAGGGGTACGGAGGTACGAGCAGTACTTC.